This T cell receptor beta chain is drawn from a study of blood T cell repertoires in COVID-19. Study context: Nucleic acid was either cDNA or gDNA, and it came from T cells, B-cell-depleted T cells, or PBMCs.

The germline V gene has CDR1 SGHTA and CDR2 FQGNSA. Losses at the gene ends were 7 bases for V and 4 bases for J; bases not matched to a gene: 15. The CDR3 contains 16 residues. Generated by immunoSEQ multiplex PCR, the TCRdb table keeps only in-frame clones and is missing some. The data contain under 300,000 clones, roughly 90% of them singletons. The sample consisted of peripheral blood. This sequence joins TRBV7-2 and TRBJ2-5; 7 bases line up with TRBD1. The clonotype was recovered from a man between 60 and 75 years old with acute or convalescent COVID-19. The CDR3 sequence: CASTLKQGFGGETQYF. CDR3 nucleotides: TGTGCCAGCACTCTAAAACAGGGGTTTGGGGGAGAGACCCAGTACTTC.